Listed below are T cell receptor beta chains from one sample, sequenced in a study of memory CD4+ T cells and cytomegalovirus serostatus. Produced via immunoSEQ multiplex PCR; TCRdb's table is partial and in-frame only. The profile shows tens of thousands of clones, over 65% of them singletons. Sequenced material: memory CD4+ T cells from blood. The receptors were sampled from an adult in good health and CMV-seronegative. CDR3s include the opening cysteine and the closing phenylalanine or tryptophan. The D gene is left open where the match is weak. Size is omitted from some rows. Given values are once, few, many or a class for expanded clones.

clone_size: few; d_call: NA; j_call: TRBJ1-6; v_call: TRBV6-5; cdr3_aa: CASSPLRGIGSPLHF; cdr3_nt: TGTGCCAGCAGTCCGCTCCGTGGGATCGGTTCACCCCTCCACTTT
clone_size: few; d_call: TRBD1; j_call: TRBJ2-3; v_call: TRBV9; cdr3_aa: CASSYTGGRGDTQYF; cdr3_nt: TGTGCCAGCAGCTATACAGGGGGTAGGGGTGATACGCAGTATTTT
clone_size: NA; d_call: NA; j_call: TRBJ2-7; v_call: TRBV7-9; cdr3_aa: CASSPQGSAGSYEQYF; cdr3_nt: TGTGCCAGCAGCCCGCAAGGCAGCGCAGGGTCCTACGAGCAGTACTTC
clone_size: NA; d_call: TRBD2; j_call: TRBJ2-5; v_call: TRBV2; cdr3_aa: CASSDLTSPQETQYF; cdr3_nt: TGTGCCAGCAGTGACCTGACTAGCCCACAAGAGACCCAGTACTTC
clone_size: few; d_call: NA; j_call: TRBJ1-2; v_call: TRBV5-8; cdr3_aa: CASSLVPGYGYTF; cdr3_nt: TGTGCCAGCAGCTTGGTACCCGGCTATGGCTACACCTTC
clone_size: NA; d_call: NA; j_call: TRBJ2-5; v_call: TRBV5-4; cdr3_aa: CASAIGRGSQETQYF; cdr3_nt: TGTGCCAGCGCCATAGGCCGGGGTTCCCAAGAGACCCAGTACTTC
clone_size: NA; d_call: TRBD1; j_call: TRBJ2-1; v_call: TRBV5-6; cdr3_aa: CASSSSVGQGTNLGNEQFF; cdr3_nt: TGTGCCAGCAGCTCCTCAGTAGGACAGGGGACTAACCTTGGCAATGAGCAGTTCTTC
clone_size: NA; d_call: NA; j_call: TRBJ2-1; v_call: TRBV27; cdr3_aa: CASSPSGGGVRNEQFF; cdr3_nt: TGTGCCAGCAGTCCGTCCGGGGGCGGGGTTAGGAATGAGCAGTTCTTC
clone_size: NA; d_call: NA; j_call: TRBJ1-1; v_call: TRBV30; cdr3_aa: CAWSVRVNTEAFF; cdr3_nt: TGTGCCTGGAGTGTAAGAGTGAACACTGAAGCTTTCTTT
clone_size: NA; d_call: NA; j_call: TRBJ1-1; v_call: TRBV11-2; cdr3_aa: CASSLDRGAEAFF; cdr3_nt: TGTGCCAGCAGCTTAGATCGGGGTGCTGAAGCTTTCTTT